This TCR beta chain stems from a study of blood T cell repertoires in COVID-19. Study-wide context: COVID-19 samples from acute and convalescent phases originated in the United States, Italy and Spain.

Clones were read by immunoSEQ multiplex PCR, and TCRdb kept only the in-frame ones, dropping some. In the table there are roughly 150,000 clones, 79% of which are singletons. Germline V lookup: CDR1 SGDLS, CDR2 YYNGEE. The V and J ends lost 0 bases and 2 bases, in that order; junction bases with no gene match: 13. The length of the CDR3 is 18 residues. The TCR originated in a woman aged 70 to 79 in a cohort exposed to, infected with or recovered from COVID-19 (not recorded which). Specimen: PBMCs or T cells enriched from blood (not recorded which). This rearrangement joins TRBV9 to TRBJ2-7; 8 bases fit TRBD1. The CDR3 sequence is CASSVGTPGTGLPYEQYF. The CDR3 DNA sequence: TGTGCCAGCAGCGTAGGGACCCCCGGGACAGGTCTTCCCTACGAGCAGTACTTC.